Described below is a single T cell receptor beta chain sequence and its context. What it binds is not known. This specimen belongs to a study of cytomegalovirus exposure and HLA in healthy donors. Study-wide background: For the 300 to 450 genotyped donors, roughly 80% fell within the Caucasian-associated ancestry cluster.

Primers included in the PCR were 60 Vbeta and 13 Jbeta primers. Generated by immunoSEQ multiplex PCR, the TCRdb table keeps only in-frame clones and is missing some. Of about 110,000 clones listed, about 81% are singletons. General study results and limits: Immune exposure information available was restricted to CMV serostatus.

The receptor comes from a male donor in good health and CMV-seropositive. Sequenced sample: PBMCs.

Here the CDR3 DNA reads TGCGCCAGCAGCTTGGCCGCATCCTCCTCCAGGGCAAAAGAGACCCAGTACTTC. Protein sequence: CASSLAASSSRAKETQYF. The V call is TRBV5-1, the J call TRBJ2-5, with a possible D match to TRBD1 (5 bases). The CDR3 contains 18 residues. Germline V lookup: CDR1 SGHRS, CDR2 YFSETQ. Trimming cost V 0 bases and J 3 bases, with 21 bases left between them.